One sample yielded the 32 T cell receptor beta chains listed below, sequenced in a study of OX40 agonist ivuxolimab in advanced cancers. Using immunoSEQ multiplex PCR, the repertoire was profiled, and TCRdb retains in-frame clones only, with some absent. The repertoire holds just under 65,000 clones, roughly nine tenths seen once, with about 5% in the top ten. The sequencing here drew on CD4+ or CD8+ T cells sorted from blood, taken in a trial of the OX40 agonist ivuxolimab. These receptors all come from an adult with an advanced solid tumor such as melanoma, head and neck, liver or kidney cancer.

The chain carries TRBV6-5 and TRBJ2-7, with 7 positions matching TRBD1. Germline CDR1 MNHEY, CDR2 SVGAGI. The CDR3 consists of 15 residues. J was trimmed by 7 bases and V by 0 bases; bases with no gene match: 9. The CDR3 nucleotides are TGTGCCAGCAGTTACTCATGGGACAGAAGCCAGGAGCAGTACTTC. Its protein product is CASSYSWDRSQEQYF.

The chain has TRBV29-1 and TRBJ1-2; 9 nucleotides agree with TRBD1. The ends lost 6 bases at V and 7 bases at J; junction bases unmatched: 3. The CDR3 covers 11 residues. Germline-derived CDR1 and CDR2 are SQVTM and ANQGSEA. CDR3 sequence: CSVGQGPGYTF. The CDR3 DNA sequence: TGCAGCGTCGGACAGGGGCCTGGCTACACCTTC.

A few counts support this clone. The CDR3 region is CASSPTSLRGPQPQHF. The CDR3 nucleotides read TGCGCCAGCAGCCCCACCAGCCTCAGGGGGCCTCAGCCCCAGCATTTT. J is TRBJ1-5 and V is TRBV4-1, with 8 bases identical to TRBD1. V was pared by 4 bases and J by 6 bases, with 11 bases of the junction left unmatched. Germline assignment: CDR1 MGHRA and CDR2 YSYEKL. This CDR3 comprises 16 residues.

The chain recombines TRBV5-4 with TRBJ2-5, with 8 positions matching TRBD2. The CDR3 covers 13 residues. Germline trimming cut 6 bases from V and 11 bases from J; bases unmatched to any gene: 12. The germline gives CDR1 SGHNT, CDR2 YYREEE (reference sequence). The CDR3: CASTLAGLSEQYF. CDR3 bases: TGTGCCAGCACCTTAGCGGGATTGTCGGAGCAGTACTTC.

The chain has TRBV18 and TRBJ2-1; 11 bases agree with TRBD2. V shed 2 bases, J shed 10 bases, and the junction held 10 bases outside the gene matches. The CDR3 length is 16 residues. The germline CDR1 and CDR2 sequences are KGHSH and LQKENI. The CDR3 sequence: CASSPSSGRSSREQFF. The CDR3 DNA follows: TGTGCCAGCTCACCATCTAGCGGGAGGTCCAGCCGGGAGCAGTTCTTC.

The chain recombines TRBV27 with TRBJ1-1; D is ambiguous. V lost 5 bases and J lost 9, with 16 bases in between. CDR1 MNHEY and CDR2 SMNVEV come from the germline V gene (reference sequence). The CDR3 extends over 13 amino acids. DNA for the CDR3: TGTGCCAGCAGTCCCTTGCGGGGTCTGAAAGCTTTCTTT. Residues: CASSPLRGLKAFF.

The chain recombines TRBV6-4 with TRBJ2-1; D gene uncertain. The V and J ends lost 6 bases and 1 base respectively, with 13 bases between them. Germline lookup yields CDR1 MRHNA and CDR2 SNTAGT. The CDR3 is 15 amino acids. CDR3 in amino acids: CASRKEALSYNEQFF. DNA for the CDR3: TGTGCCAGCAGAAAGGAAGCGCTGTCCTACAATGAGCAGTTCTTC.

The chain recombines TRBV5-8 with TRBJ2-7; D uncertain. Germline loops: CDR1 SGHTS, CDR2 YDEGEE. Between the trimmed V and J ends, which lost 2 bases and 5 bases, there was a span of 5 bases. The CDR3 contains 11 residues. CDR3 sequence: CASSLAHEQYF. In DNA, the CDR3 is TGTGCCAGCAGCTTAGCACACGAGCAGTACTTC.

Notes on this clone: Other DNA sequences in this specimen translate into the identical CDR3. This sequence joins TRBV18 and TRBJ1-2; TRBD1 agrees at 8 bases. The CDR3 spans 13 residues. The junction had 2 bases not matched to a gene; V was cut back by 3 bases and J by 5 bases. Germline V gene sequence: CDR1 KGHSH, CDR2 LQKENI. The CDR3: CASSPGQDYGYTF. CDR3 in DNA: TGTGCCAGCTCACCGGGACAGGATTATGGCTACACCTTC.

CDR3: CASSQDRFFQTRGPGGNSYEQYF. The CDR3 coding sequence is TGTGCCAGCAGCCAAGATCGATTTTTCCAGACTAGAGGCCCGGGAGGGAATTCCTACGAGCAGTACTTC. The V gene is TRBV14, the J gene TRBJ2-7; 8 bases map to TRBD2. V trimming: 0 bases; J trimming: 1 base; junction bases outside the gene matches: 26. The germline CDR1 and CDR2 sequences are SGHDN and FVKESK. The CDR3 sequence is 23 residues long.

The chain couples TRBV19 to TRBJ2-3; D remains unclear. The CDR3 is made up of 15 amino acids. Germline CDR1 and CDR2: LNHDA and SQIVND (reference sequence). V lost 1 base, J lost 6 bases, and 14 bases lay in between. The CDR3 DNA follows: TGTGCCAGTAGTATAGGTGGGCTATTCAGGGATACGCAGTATTTT. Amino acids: CASSIGGLFRDTQYF. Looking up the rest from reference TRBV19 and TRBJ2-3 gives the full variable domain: DGGITQSPKYLFRKEGQNVTLSCEQNLNHDAMYWYRQDPGQGLRLIYYSQIVNDFQKGDIAEGYSVSREKKESFPLTVTSAQKNPTAFYLCASSIGGLFRDTQYFGPGTRLTVL.

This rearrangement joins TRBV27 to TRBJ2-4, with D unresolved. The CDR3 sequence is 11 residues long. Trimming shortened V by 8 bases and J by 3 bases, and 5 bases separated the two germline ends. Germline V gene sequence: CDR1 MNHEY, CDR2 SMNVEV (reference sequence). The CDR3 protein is CASAVKNIQYF. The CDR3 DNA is TGTGCCAGCGCCGTCAAAAACATTCAGTACTTC.

CDR3 region: CASSYQGLTEAFF. The CDR3 bases are TGTGCCAGCAGTTACCAGGGGCTAACTGAAGCTTTCTTT. The chain employs TRBV6-5 and TRBJ1-1, with D perhaps TRBD1 (6 bases). This CDR3 contains 13 residues. V lost 2 bases and J 5 bases, leaving 9 bases between the germline ends. The germline CDR1 and CDR2 sequences are MNHEY and SVGAGI.

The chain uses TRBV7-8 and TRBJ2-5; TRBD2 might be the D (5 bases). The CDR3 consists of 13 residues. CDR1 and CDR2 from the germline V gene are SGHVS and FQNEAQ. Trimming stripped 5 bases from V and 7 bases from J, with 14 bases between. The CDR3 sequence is CASSATGTGTQYF. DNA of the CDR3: TGTGCCAGCAGCGCCACGGGAACGGGGACCCAGTACTTC.

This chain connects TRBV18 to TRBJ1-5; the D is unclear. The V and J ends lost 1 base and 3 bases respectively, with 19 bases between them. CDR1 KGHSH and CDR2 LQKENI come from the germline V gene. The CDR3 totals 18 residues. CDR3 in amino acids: CASSPLGPNPTSNQPQHF. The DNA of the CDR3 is TGTGCCAGCTCACCACTAGGTCCTAATCCTACCTCCAATCAGCCCCAGCATTTT. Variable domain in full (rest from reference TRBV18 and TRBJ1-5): NAGVMQNPRHLVRRRGQEARLRCSPMKGHSHVYWYRQLPEEGLKFMVYLQKENIIDESGMPKERFSAEFPKEGPSILRIQQVVRGDSAAYFCASSPLGPNPTSNQPQHFGDGTRLSIL.

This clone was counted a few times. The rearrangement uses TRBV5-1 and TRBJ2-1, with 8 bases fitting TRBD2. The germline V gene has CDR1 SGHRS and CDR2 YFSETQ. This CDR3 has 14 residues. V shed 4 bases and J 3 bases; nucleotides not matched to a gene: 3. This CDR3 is CASSLSGSYNEQFF. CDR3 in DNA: TGCGCCAGCAGCCTGAGCGGGAGCTACAATGAGCAGTTCTTC. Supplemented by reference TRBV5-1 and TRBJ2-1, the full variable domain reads KAGVTQTPRYLIKTRGQQVTLSCSPISGHRSVSWYQQTPGQGLQFLFEYFSETQRNKGNFPGRFSGRQFSNSRSEMNVSTLELGDSALYLCASSLSGSYNEQFFGPGTRLTVL.

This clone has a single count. As DNA, the CDR3 is TGTGCCAGCAGTGAATCTGGGGGTTGGGGTGGCTACACCTTC. It translates to CASSESGGWGGYTF. The chain uses TRBV6-1 and TRBJ1-2, with D perhaps TRBD1 (5 bases). Germline V CDR1 and CDR2: MNHNS, SASEGT. This CDR3 has 14 amino acids. V lost 2 bases and J 7 bases, leaving 14 bases between the germline ends.

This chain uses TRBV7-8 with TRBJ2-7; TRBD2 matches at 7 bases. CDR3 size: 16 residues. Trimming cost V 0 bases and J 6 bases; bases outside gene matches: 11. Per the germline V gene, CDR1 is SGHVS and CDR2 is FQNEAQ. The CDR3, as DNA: TGTGCCAGCAGCTTAGCGCTTAAGACTAGCCCTTTCGAGCAGTACTTC. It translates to CASSLALKTSPFEQYF.

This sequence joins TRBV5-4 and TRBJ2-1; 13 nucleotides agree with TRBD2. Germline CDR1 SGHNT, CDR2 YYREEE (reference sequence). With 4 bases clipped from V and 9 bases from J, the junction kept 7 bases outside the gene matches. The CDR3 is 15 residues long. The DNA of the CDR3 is TGTGCCAGCAGCCTAGGACTAGCGGGAGTCACTGAGCAGTTCTTC. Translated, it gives CASSLGLAGVTEQFF.

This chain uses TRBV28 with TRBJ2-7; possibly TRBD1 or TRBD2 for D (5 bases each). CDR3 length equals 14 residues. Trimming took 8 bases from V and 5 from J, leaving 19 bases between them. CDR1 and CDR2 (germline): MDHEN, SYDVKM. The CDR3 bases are TGTGCCAGCCATCCCGGGACCCCCATCGACGAGCAGTACTTC. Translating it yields CASHPGTPIDEQYF.

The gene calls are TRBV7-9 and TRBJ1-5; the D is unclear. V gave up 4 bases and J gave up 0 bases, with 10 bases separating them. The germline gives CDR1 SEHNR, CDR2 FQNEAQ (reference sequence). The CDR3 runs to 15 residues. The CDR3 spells CASSSGAYSNQPQHF. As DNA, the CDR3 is TGTGCCAGCAGCTCGGGCGCATATAGCAATCAGCCCCAGCATTTT.

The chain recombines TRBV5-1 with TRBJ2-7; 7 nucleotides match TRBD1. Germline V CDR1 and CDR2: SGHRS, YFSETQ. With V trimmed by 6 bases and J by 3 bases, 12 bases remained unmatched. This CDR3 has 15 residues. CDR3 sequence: CASKLQGQWGYEQYF. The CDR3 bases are TGCGCCAGCAAATTACAGGGACAGTGGGGCTACGAGCAGTACTTC. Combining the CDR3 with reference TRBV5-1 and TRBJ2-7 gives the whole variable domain KAGVTQTPRYLIKTRGQQVTLSCSPISGHRSVSWYQQTPGQGLQFLFEYFSETQRNKGNFPGRFSGRQFSNSRSEMNVSTLELGDSALYLCASKLQGQWGYEQYFGPGTRLTVT.

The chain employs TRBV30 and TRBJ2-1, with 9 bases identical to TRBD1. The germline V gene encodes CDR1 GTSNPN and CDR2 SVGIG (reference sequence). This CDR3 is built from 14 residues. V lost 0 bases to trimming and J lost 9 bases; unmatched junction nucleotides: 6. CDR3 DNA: TGTGCCTGGAGTGTTTTACAGGGGGCAAGTGAGCAGTTCTTC. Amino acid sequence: CAWSVLQGASEQFF.

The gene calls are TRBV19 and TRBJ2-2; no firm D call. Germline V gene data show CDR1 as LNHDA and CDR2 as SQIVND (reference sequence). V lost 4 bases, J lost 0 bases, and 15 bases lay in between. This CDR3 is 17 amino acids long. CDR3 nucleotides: TGTGCCAGTAGTAATATTGCAGGTACGGCGAACACCGGGGAGCTGTTTTTT. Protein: CASSNIAGTANTGELFF.

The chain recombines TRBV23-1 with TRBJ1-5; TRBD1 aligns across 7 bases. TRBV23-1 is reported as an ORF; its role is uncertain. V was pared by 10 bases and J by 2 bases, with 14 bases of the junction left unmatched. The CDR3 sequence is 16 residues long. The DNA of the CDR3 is TGCGCCATTGACTCTGGGACAGCCCCATGCAATCAGCCCCAGCATTTT. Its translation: CAIDSGTAPCNQPQHF.

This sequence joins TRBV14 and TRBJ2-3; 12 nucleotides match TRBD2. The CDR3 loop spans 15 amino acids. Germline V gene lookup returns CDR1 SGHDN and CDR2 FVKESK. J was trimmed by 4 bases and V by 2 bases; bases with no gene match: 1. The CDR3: CASSQRTSGADTQYF. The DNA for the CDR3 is TGTGCCAGCAGCCAACGGACTAGCGGGGCAGATACGCAGTATTTT. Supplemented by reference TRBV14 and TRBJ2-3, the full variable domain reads EAGVTQFPSHSVIEKGQTVTLRCDPISGHDNLYWYRRVMGKEIKFLLHFVKESKQDESGMPNNRFLAERTGGTYSTLKVQPAELEDSGVYFCASSQRTSGADTQYFGPGTRLTVL.

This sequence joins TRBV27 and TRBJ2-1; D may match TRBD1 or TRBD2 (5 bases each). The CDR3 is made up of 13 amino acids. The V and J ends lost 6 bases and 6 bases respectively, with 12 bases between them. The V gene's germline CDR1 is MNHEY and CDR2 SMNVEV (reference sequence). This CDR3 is CASSLWGPNEQFF. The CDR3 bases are TGTGCCAGCAGCCTATGGGGACCCAATGAGCAGTTCTTC.

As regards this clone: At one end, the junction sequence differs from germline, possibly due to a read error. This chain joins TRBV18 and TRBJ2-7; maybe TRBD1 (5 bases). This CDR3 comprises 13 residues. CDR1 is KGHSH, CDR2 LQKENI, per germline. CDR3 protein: CASSPFQGYEQCF. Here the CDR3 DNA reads TGTGCCAGCTCACCATTTCAGGGCTACGAGCAGTGCTTC.

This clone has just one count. This chain's CDR3 is CASSGRISQDTQYF. CDR3 sequence (DNA): TGTGCCAGCAGTGGTAGGATTTCCCAAGATACGCAGTATTTT. The chain recombines TRBV27 with TRBJ2-3; D is undetermined. The CDR3 extends over 14 amino acids. Trimming cost V 5 bases and J 5 bases, with 14 bases left between them. The germline CDR1 and CDR2 sequences are MNHEY and SMNVEV (reference sequence).

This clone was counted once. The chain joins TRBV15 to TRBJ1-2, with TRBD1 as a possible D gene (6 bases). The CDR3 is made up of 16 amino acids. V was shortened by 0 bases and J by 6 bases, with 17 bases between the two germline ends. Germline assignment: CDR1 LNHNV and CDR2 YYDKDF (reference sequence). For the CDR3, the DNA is TGTGCCACCAGCAGAGATCTCTTAGTGGGGGCAAATGGCTACACCTTC. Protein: CATSRDLLVGANGYTF.

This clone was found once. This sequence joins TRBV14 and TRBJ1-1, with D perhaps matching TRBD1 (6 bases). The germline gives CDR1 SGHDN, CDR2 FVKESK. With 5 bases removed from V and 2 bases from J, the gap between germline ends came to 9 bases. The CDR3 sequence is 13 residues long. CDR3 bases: TGTGCCAGCAGCTACAGGGTAAACACTGAAGCTTTCTTT. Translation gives CASSYRVNTEAFF.

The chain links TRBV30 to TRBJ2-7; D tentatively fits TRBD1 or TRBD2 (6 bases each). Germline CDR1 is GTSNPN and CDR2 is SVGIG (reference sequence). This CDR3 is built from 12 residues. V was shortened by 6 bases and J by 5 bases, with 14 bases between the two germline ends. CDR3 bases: TGTGCCTGTTCGGGGGCCGCGAACGAGCAGTACTTC. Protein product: CACSGAANEQYF.